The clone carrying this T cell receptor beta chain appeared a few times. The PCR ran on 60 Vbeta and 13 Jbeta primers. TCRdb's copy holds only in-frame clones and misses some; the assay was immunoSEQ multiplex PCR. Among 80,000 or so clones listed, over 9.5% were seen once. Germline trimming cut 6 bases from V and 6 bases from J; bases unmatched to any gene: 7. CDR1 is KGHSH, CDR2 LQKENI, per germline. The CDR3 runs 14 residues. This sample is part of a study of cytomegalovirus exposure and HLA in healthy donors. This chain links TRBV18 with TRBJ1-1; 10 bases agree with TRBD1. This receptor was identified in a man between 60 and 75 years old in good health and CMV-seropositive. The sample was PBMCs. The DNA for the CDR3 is TGTGCCAGCTCTCTATTGGGACAGGGGCCTGAAGCTTTCTTT. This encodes CASSLLGQGPEAFF. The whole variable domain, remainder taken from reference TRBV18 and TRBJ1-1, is NAGVMQNPRHLVRRRGQEARLRCSPMKGHSHVYWYRQLPEEGLKFMVYLQKENIIDESGMPKERFSAEFPKEGPSILRIQQVVRGDSAAYFCASSLLGQGPEAFFGQGTRLTVV.